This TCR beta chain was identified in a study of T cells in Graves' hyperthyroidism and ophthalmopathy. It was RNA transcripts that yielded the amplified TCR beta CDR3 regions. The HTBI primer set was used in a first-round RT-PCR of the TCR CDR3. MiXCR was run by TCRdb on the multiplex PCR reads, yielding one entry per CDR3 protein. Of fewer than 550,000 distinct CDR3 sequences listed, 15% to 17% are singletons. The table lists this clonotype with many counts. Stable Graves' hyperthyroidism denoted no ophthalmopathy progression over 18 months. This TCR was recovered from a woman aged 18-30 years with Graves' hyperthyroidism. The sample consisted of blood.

The CDR3 protein is CSARGGNDYEQYF. As DNA, the CDR3 is TGCAGTGCTAGAGGGGGAAACGACTACGAGCAGTACTTC. The V and J genes are TRBV20-1 and TRBJ2-7, with unresolved D. Germline CDR1 reads DFQATT; CDR2 reads SNEGSKA (reference sequence). The CDR3 has 13 amino acids. Trimming left V 1 base short and J 3 bases short, with 10 bases between.